Sequencing of this TCR beta chain was carried out in a study of T cell repertoires in cytomegalovirus infection. Study overall: The study used recently identified HLA-C-restricted and well-studied HLA-B-restricted CMV epitopes. The public TCR beta signatures pointed to both CMV infection and matching HLA type. Study-wide findings and caveats: Individuals carrying CMV plus the relevant HLA were identified by cumulative frequency of public TCR beta families. CMV-specific TCR beta clonotypes restricted by HLA-C were the ones dominating the ex vivo response.

Trimming pared 0 bases from V and 2 bases from J, leaving 11 bases between. The CDR3 is 16 residues long. Germline CDR1 reads SGHVS; CDR2 reads FQNEAQ. TCRdb re-analysed the reads in MiXCR, keeping a single row per CDR3 protein. Of approximately 730,000 distinct CDR3 sequences in the sample, around 35% are singletons; the top ten hold approximately 18%. In its sample, this clonotype was seen many times. Its antigen is undetermined. The TCR was taken from a human donor in good health (CMV status not recorded). Some clones in this sample may be carry-over from other donors' samples. This chain uses TRBV7-8 with TRBJ2-1; D is perhaps TRBD2 (5 bases). Sample: cultured PBMCs, taken from culture after CMV antigen stimulation. For the CDR3, the DNA is TGTGCCAGCAGCTTAGCACGGGATCCAACCTACAATGAGCAGTTCTTC. It yields the protein CASSLARDPTYNEQFF.